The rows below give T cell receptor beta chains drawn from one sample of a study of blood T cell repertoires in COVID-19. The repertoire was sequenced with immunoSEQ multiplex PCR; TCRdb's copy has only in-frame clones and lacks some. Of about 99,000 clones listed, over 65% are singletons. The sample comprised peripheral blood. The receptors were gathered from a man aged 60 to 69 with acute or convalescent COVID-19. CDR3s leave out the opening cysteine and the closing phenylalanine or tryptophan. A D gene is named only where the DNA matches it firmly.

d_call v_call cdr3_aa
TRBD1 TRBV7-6 ASSPSTGVQETQY
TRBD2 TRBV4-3 ASSQEWGGGTQY
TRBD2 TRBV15 ATSGEARASGRDNEQF
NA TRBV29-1 SVEDNYYGYT
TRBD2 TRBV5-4 ASSLDPSGASYNEQF
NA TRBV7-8 ASSLELVAYNEQF
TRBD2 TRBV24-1 ATSVIAGQGTNTGELF
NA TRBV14 ASSPARGSLYGYT
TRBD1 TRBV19 ASSPDRANYGYT
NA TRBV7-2 ASSFSGRTNEKLF
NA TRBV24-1 ATSEQDRPYNEQF
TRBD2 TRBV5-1 ASAWTWTSNTGELF
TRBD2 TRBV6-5 ASGGLAKNEQF
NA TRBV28 ASSSRGYGYT
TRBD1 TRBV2 AIPSTGWNTEAF
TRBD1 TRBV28 ASSNSGGMDQPQH
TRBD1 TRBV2 ASSGGQGHGQPQH
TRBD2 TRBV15 ATSTGGPVNTGELF
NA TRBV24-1 ATSDRRTGYPYNEQF
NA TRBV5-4 ASSPDTEYSGYT
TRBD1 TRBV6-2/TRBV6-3 ASSFAEEDRESETQY
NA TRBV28 ASSFRGLHQETQY